This passage covers 5 T cell receptor beta chains from one sample sequenced in a study of cytomegalovirus exposure and HLA in healthy donors. 60 Vbeta and 13 Jbeta primers were used in PCR. The table came from immunoSEQ multiplex PCR; TCRdb's copy has only in-frame clones and leaves some out. This repertoire shows about 160,000 clones, roughly 70% found once; its top ten account for around 3%. Sequenced input: PBMCs. The receptor source for this set is a woman aged 45 to 65 in good health and CMV-seropositive.

J is TRBJ1-2 and V is TRBV5-4; D is possibly TRBD1 (6 bases). There are 13 residues in the CDR3. Germline V gives CDR1 SGHNT, CDR2 YYREEE (reference sequence). V dropped 3 bases and J dropped 2 bases, with 8 bases sitting between them. In DNA, the CDR3 is TGTGCCAGCAGCTCCACAGGGAACTATGGCTACACCTTC. Protein product: CASSSTGNYGYTF.

The chain combines TRBV11-1 with TRBJ2-1; 11 bases map to TRBD2. V shed 3 bases and J 0 bases; nucleotides not matched to a gene: 1. The V gene's germline CDR1 is SGHAT and CDR2 FQDESV (reference sequence). The CDR3 spans 16 residues. The CDR3: CASSFLAGGSYNEQFF. As DNA, the CDR3 is TGTGCCAGCAGCTTTCTAGCGGGGGGCTCCTACAATGAGCAGTTCTTC.

The chain carries TRBV13 and TRBJ1-2; 7 bases agree with TRBD1. J was trimmed by 4 bases and V by 3 bases; bases with no gene match: 8. Germline CDR1 PRHDT, CDR2 FYEKMQ (reference sequence). The CDR3 covers 15 residues. The CDR3 loop is CASSFGTAETYGYTF. The CDR3 DNA sequence: TGTGCCAGCAGCTTCGGGACAGCCGAGACCTATGGCTACACCTTC.

This clone is a singleton in its sample. The rearrangement links TRBV5-1 to TRBJ2-1; possibly TRBD2 for D (6 bases). V was pared by 0 bases and J by 0 bases, with 13 bases between. The V gene's germline CDR1 is SGHRS and CDR2 YFSETQ. This CDR3 has 17 amino acids. CDR3 in amino acids: CASSLDYGGSSYNEQFF. CDR3 sequence (DNA): TGCGCCAGCAGCTTGGACTACGGGGGAAGCTCCTACAATGAGCAGTTCTTC.

V usage is TRBV6-5 and J usage is TRBJ1-1, with TRBD1 as a possible D gene (6 bases). The CDR3 runs to 14 residues. The germline V and J ends were trimmed by 4 bases and 6 bases, with 15 bases remaining between them. The germline V gene has CDR1 MNHEY and CDR2 SVGAGI. The DNA of the CDR3 is TGTGCCAGCAGTTCCGGACAGAACGAGGCTGAAGCTTTCTTT. It encodes CASSSGQNEAEAFF.